Each of the 32 T cell receptor beta chains below was sequenced from the same sample in a study of T cells in Graves' hyperthyroidism and ophthalmopathy. It was RNA transcripts that yielded the amplified TCR beta CDR3 regions. A set of HTBI primers served as the primers for a first-round RT-PCR of the TCR CDR3. In TCRdb, the multiplex PCR reads were re-called with MiXCR into one record per CDR3 protein. The profile shows over 500,000 distinct CDR3 sequences, 46% of them singletons. The sequencing sample was made of peripheral blood or thyroid tissue (not recorded which). These TCRs come from an adult woman with Graves' disease, either hyperthyroidism or ophthalmopathy (not recorded which).

The genes are TRBV5-5 and TRBJ1-5; 11 nucleotides line up with TRBD1. V was clipped by 2 bases and J by 3 bases; unmatched bases: 4. The CDR3 sequence is 16 residues long. The germline gives CDR1 SGHKS, CDR2 YYEKEE (reference sequence). The CDR3 sequence: CASSFGTGGLNQPQHF. The DNA of the CDR3 is TGTGCCAGCAGCTTCGGGACAGGGGGTCTCAATCAGCCCCAGCATTTT. Combining the CDR3 with reference TRBV5-5 and TRBJ1-5 gives the whole variable domain DAGVTQSPTHLIKTRGQQVTLRCSPISGHKSVSWYQQVLGQGPQFIFQYYEKEERGRGNFPDRFSARQFPNYSSELNVNALLLGDSALYLCASSFGTGGLNQPQHFGDGTRLSIL.

The genes are TRBV6-5 and TRBJ2-7, with 11 bases that match TRBD2. CDR1 MNHEY and CDR2 SVGAGI come from the germline V gene. The CDR3 covers 15 residues. After removal of 6 bases from V and 5 bases from J, the junction contained 9 bases not matched to a gene. The CDR3 region is CASREASGRTNEQYF. The CDR3, as DNA: TGTGCCAGCAGGGAAGCTAGCGGGAGGACGAACGAGCAGTACTTC.

This clonotype was counted a single time. The V call is TRBV10-3, the J call TRBJ2-7, with TRBD2 identical over 8 bases. CDR1 is ENHRY and CDR2 is SYGVKD in the germline V gene. V lost 5 bases, J lost 5 bases, and 8 bases stayed unmatched. There are 14 residues in the CDR3. The CDR3 coding sequence is TGTGCCATCAGTTGGGTTAGCGGGAACCACGAGCAGTACTTC. Residues: CAISWVSGNHEQYF.

The chain carries TRBV3-1 and TRBJ1-4; no firm D call. Germline V lookup: CDR1 LGHDT, CDR2 YNNKEL (reference sequence). V lost 11 bases and J lost 8, with 27 bases in between. The length of the CDR3 is 16 residues. CDR3 region: CARNPFLAAGTEKLFF. In nucleotides, the CDR3 is TGTGCCCGCAACCCGTTCTTGGCTGCTGGCACAGAAAAACTGTTTTTT.

The chain employs TRBV29-1 and TRBJ1-5; D remains unclear. Germline CDR1 reads SQVTM; CDR2 reads ANQGSEA. This CDR3 region has 13 residues. DNA of the CDR3: TGCAGTCCAGGACTCCTGGGGAATCAGCCCCAGCATTTT. Protein sequence: CSPGLLGNQPQHF.

This clonotype was picked up many times. The J gene is TRBJ1-2, the V gene TRBV4-2, with TRBD1 identical over 9 bases. From germline, CDR1 is LGHNA and CDR2 YNFKEQ. The CDR3 has 16 residues. Trimming cost V 0 bases and J 7 bases; bases outside gene matches: 9. The CDR3 DNA follows: TGTGCCAGCAGCCAAGAATCCCGGGACAGGGCAGGTGGCTACACCTTC. Amino acids: CASSQESRDRAGGYTF.

The sample holds many counts of this clonotype. The chain links TRBV20-1 to TRBJ2-2, with D perhaps TRBD1 (6 bases). The germline V gene encodes CDR1 DFQATT and CDR2 SNEGSKA (reference sequence). CDR3 size: 14 residues. V lost 1 base and J lost 5, with 11 bases in between. The CDR3 bases are TGCAGTGCTAGAGGATGGCAGGGGACCGGGGAGCTGTTTTTT. Residues: CSARGWQGTGELFF.

Notes on this clonotype: A clone one base away is much larger, so this may be a read error. The J gene is TRBJ2-7, the V gene TRBV7-2; TRBD1 is a possible D gene (6 bases). V was shortened by 4 bases and J by 3 bases, with 10 bases between the two germline ends. Germline-derived CDR1 and CDR2 are SGHTA and FQGNSA. The CDR3 has 13 amino acids. The CDR3 protein is CASSSTGYYEQYF. CDR3 nucleotide sequence: TGTGCCAGCAGCTCGACAGGATACTACGAGCAGTACTTC.

This clonotype was counted ten times or more. The rearrangement joins TRBV19 to TRBJ1-2; possibly TRBD1 for D (5 bases). V was pared by 3 bases and J by 8 bases, with 13 bases between. The V gene's germline CDR1 is LNHDA and CDR2 SQIVND (reference sequence). CDR3 length: 13 amino acids. The CDR3 reads CASSMGQGSGYTF. In DNA form, the CDR3 reads TGTGCCAGTAGTATGGGTCAGGGAAGCGGCTACACCTTC.

The rearrangement joins TRBV2 to TRBJ1-4, with D perhaps TRBD1 (6 bases). The CDR3 sequence is 14 residues long. Trimming removed 8 bases from V and 7 bases from J, with 17 bases in between. Germline V gene lookup returns CDR1 SNHLY and CDR2 FYNNEI. CDR3 sequence (DNA): TGTGCCAGCGCCCAGGGGAGACTTGGTGAAAAACTGTTTTTT. Amino acids: CASAQGRLGEKLFF.

This clonotype has only a few counts. CDR3: CASSFSTGGSGEQYF. The DNA for the CDR3 is TGTGCCAGCAGCTTCTCGACAGGGGGCTCGGGCGAGCAGTACTTC. The gene calls are TRBV13 and TRBJ2-7; 10 bases match TRBD1. This CDR3 spans 15 amino acids. With 3 bases clipped from V and 6 bases from J, the junction kept 8 bases outside the gene matches. From germline, CDR1 is PRHDT and CDR2 FYEKMQ (reference sequence).

Regarding this clonotype: The CDR3 does not end in the conserved phenylalanine or tryptophan, so this is likely a read error. The chain carries TRBV7-2 and TRBJ1-1; 7 nucleotides line up with TRBD1. The CDR3 is made up of 14 amino acids. Germline V gene data show CDR1 as SGHTA and CDR2 as FQGNSA. Unmatched junction bases numbered 14, after V lost 5 bases and J lost 11 bases. The CDR3 here is CASSTRTGGVAAFL. Here the CDR3 DNA reads TGTGCCAGCAGCACGCGGACAGGAGGGGTGGCGGCTTTCCTT.

The chain recombines TRBV7-2 with TRBJ1-6, with D hard to call. This CDR3 region has 13 residues. Germline V gene lookup returns CDR1 SGHTA and CDR2 FQGNSA. Trimming shortened V by 6 bases and J by 6 bases, and 9 bases separated the two germline ends. Here the CDR3 reads CASRPMGNSPLHF. CDR3 bases: TGTGCCAGCAGACCTATGGGTAATTCACCCCTCCACTTT. The whole variable domain, remainder taken from reference TRBV7-2 and TRBJ1-6, is GAGVSQSPSNKVTEKGKDVELRCDPISGHTALYWYRQSLGQGLEFLIYFQGNSAPDKSGLPSDRFSAERTGGSVSTLTIQRTQQEDSAVYLCASRPMGNSPLHFGNGTRLTVT.

This chain links TRBV5-1 with TRBJ2-7, with TRBD1 identical over 7 bases. This CDR3 region has 16 residues. Germline V CDR1 and CDR2: SGHRS, YFSETQ. V lost 0 bases and J lost 3; bases outside the gene matches: 9. CDR3 bases: TGCGCCAGCAGCTTGGCGCCAGGGACAGAGATCTACGAGCAGTACTTC. This codes for CASSLAPGTEIYEQYF.

This clonotype came up once. The chain carries TRBV6-2 or TRBV6-3 and TRBJ1-5; unclear D gene. CDR1 and CDR2 (germline): MNHEY, SVGEGT. V lost 6 bases and J 2 bases, leaving 11 bases between the germline ends. This CDR3 has 14 amino acids. This CDR3 reads CASRKDGGNQPQHF. The DNA for the CDR3 is TGTGCCAGCAGGAAGGATGGGGGCAATCAGCCCCAGCATTTT.

This clonotype has ten or more counts. V usage is TRBV12-3 or TRBV12-4 and J usage is TRBJ1-5; D uncertain. V lost 7 bases and J 2 bases, leaving 12 bases between the germline ends. The CDR3 has 14 residues. In DNA, the CDR3 is TGTGCCAGCACTCCGAGTGGGGGCAATCAGCCCCAGCATTTT. It is translated as CASTPSGGNQPQHF.

Many counts were recorded for this clonotype. The chain recombines TRBV2 with TRBJ2-7; 10 bases line up with TRBD1. The CDR3 length is 15 residues. Germline CDR1 reads SNHLY; CDR2 reads FYNNEI. V trimming: 3 bases; J trimming: 7 bases; junction bases outside the gene matches: 9. The CDR3 bases are TGTGCCAGCAGTGAGGAGGGACAGGGGATACGAGAGCAGTACTTC. Protein product: CASSEEGQGIREQYF.

For this clonotype: As the CDR3 is not closed by the conserved phenylalanine or tryptophan, this likely results from a read error. No DNA is shown, since the ends of the CDR3 on it are uncertain; the CDR3 is the one TCRdb lists. J is TRBJ1-2 and V is TRBV20-1. Germline CDR1 and CDR2: DFQATT and SNEGSKA (reference sequence). The CDR3 is made up of 8 amino acids, end residues included. The CDR3 loop is CSAREVAG.

This clonotype was picked up many times. The V and J genes are TRBV7-2 and TRBJ2-5; 9 bases fit TRBD2. J gave up 5 bases and V 1 base, and 2 bases lay outside the gene matches. The germline V gene has CDR1 SGHTA and CDR2 FQGNSA. The CDR3 contains 14 residues. In DNA form, the CDR3 reads TGTGCCAGCAGCTTAGGCGGGAGGGGTGAGACCCAGTACTTC. Translating gives CASSLGGRGETQYF.

Concerning this clonotype: A much larger clone lies a single base off, so this may be a read error. The chain recombines TRBV27 with TRBJ2-7; D may be TRBD2 (5 bases). Germline CDR1 is MNHEY and CDR2 is SMNVEV (reference sequence). Trimming cost V 6 bases and J 9 bases, with 15 bases left between them. CDR3 size: 12 residues. CDR3 amino acids: CASSPGVNGQYF. CDR3 in DNA: TGTGCCAGCAGCCCCGGGGTAAACGGGCAGTACTTC.

This clonotype was counted many times. The J gene is TRBJ1-1, the V gene TRBV6-2 or TRBV6-3; D is ambiguous. The germline gives CDR1 MNHEY, CDR2 SVGEGT. V lost 6 bases, J lost 5 bases, and 7 bases lay in between. The CDR3 loop spans 11 amino acids. In DNA, the CDR3 is TGTGCCAGCAGGCAGTGGACTGAAGCTTTCTTT. Its translation is CASRQWTEAFF.

The J gene is TRBJ1-5, the V gene TRBV2; no firm D call. Between the trimmed V and J ends, which lost 1 base and 5 bases, there was a span of 9 bases. The CDR3 length is 14 residues. CDR1 and CDR2 (germline): SNHLY, FYNNEI. This CDR3 reads CASSEVLEYQPQHF. DNA for the CDR3: TGTGCCAGCAGTGAAGTTCTGGAGTATCAGCCCCAGCATTTT.

This chain uses TRBV19 with TRBJ1-5; 7 bases match TRBD1. The CDR3 covers 15 residues. Trimming took 5 bases from V and 1 from J; bases not matched to a gene: 5. CDR1 is LNHDA, CDR2 SQIVND, per germline (reference sequence). CDR3 coding DNA: TGTGCCAGTAGTTCCCGGGACAGAAGCAATCAGCCCCAGCATTTT. Translated, it gives CASSSRDRSNQPQHF.

Note on this clonotype: A clone one base away is much larger, so this may be a read error. The chain joins TRBV12-3 or TRBV12-4 to TRBJ2-5; D is unresolved. The CDR3 loop spans 13 amino acids. The CDR3 reads CAGSQTTQETQYF. DNA for the CDR3: TGTGCCGGCAGCCAGACAACGCAAGAGACCCAGTACTTC.

This sequence joins TRBV10-3 and TRBJ2-5; 7 bases fit TRBD2. This CDR3 spans 12 amino acids. The germline gives CDR1 ENHRY, CDR2 SYGVKD. J lost 4 bases, V lost 10 bases, and 6 bases had no gene match. DNA for the CDR3: TGTGCCACCTGGCCGGGAGGAGAGACCCAGTACTTC. Residues: CATWPGGETQYF.

In regard to this clonotype: A read error is possible here, since a much larger clone lies one base away. The chain recombines TRBV2 with TRBJ2-7, with D possibly matching TRBD2 (5 bases). Germline V gene data show CDR1 as SNHLY and CDR2 as FYNNEI. The CDR3 spans 13 residues. V dropped 3 bases and J dropped 0 bases, with 6 bases sitting between them. CDR3 loop: CASSDEGSYEQYF. As DNA, the CDR3 is TGTGCCAGCAGTGACGAGGGCTCCTACGAGCAGTACTTC.

This clonotype has a handful of counts. The rearrangement links TRBV28 to TRBJ1-3, with a tentative D call TRBD1 (5 bases). Germline CDR1 reads MDHEN; CDR2 reads SYDVKM. This CDR3 spans 14 amino acids. Trimming took off 11 bases at V and 0 bases at J, with 14 bases between the two ends. CDR3 coding DNA: TGTGCCGGCCCGGGACTTCTCTCTGGAAACACCATATATTTT. This sequence encodes CAGPGLLSGNTIYF.

The gene calls are TRBV29-1 and TRBJ1-2; D possibly corresponds to TRBD1 (6 bases). Trimming left V 4 bases short and J 5 bases short, with 14 bases between. The CDR3 has 13 amino acids. Per germline, CDR1 SQVTM and CDR2 ANQGSEA. The CDR3 DNA follows: TGCAGCGTTGCCGAACACCAGGGGTATGGCTACACCTTC. This translates into CSVAEHQGYGYTF.

The chain recombines TRBV19 with TRBJ2-5; D tentatively fits TRBD1 or TRBD2 (5 bases each). The length of the CDR3 is 15 residues. V was cut by 4 bases and J by 9 bases, with 21 bases left in between. Looked up from germline, CDR1 is LNHDA and CDR2 is SQIVND (reference sequence). The CDR3 loop reads CASSTGTHSNQPQYF. The CDR3 DNA follows: TGTGCCAGTAGTACCGGGACCCATAGCAATCAGCCCCAGTACTTC.

This clonotype has at least ten counts. CDR3 residues: CSATPGAQYF. The CDR3 coding sequence is TGCAGTGCAACCCCTGGGGCCCAGTACTTC. V is TRBV20-1 and J is TRBJ2-5; D unclear. Germline CDR1 and CDR2: DFQATT and SNEGSKA (reference sequence). The V and J ends lost 6 bases and 9 bases respectively, with 11 bases between them. This CDR3 region has 10 residues.

The chain carries TRBV10-3 and TRBJ1-1; maybe TRBD1 (5 bases). The CDR3 contains 14 residues. In germline, CDR1 is ENHRY, CDR2 SYGVKD. Trimming shortened V by 6 bases and J by 8 bases, and 19 bases separated the two germline ends. This CDR3 is CAIRTGTEETEAFF. CDR3 bases: TGTGCCATCAGGACCGGGACCGAAGAGACGGAAGCTTTCTTT.

This chain links TRBV5-1 with TRBJ2-1; D gene unclear. The CDR3 covers 16 residues. From germline, CDR1 is SGHRS and CDR2 YFSETQ. Trimming took 1 base from V and 0 from J, leaving 11 bases between them. The CDR3 sequence is CASSLCGKSSYNEQFF. CDR3 DNA: TGCGCCAGCAGCTTGTGCGGAAAGAGCTCCTACAATGAGCAGTTCTTC.